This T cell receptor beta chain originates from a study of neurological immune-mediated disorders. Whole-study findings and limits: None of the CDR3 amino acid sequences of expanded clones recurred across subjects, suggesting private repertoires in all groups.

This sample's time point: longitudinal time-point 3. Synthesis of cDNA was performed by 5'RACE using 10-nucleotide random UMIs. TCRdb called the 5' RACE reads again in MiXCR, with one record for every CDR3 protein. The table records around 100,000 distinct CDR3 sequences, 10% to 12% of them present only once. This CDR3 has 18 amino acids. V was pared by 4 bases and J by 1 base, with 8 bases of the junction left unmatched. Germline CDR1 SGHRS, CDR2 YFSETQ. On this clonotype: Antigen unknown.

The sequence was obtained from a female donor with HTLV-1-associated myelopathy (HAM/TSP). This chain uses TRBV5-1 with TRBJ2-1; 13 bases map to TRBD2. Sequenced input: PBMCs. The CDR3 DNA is TGCGCCAGCAGCCAGCCGGGACTAGCGGGGACATCCTACAATGAGCAGTTCTTC. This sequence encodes CASSQPGLAGTSYNEQFF.